The 20 T cell receptor beta chains below were found in one sample sequenced in a study of neurological immune-mediated disorders. The time point is: longitudinal time-point 3. A single record per CDR3 protein comes from TCRdb applying MiXCR to the 5' RACE reads. The sample records approximately 100,000 distinct CDR3 sequences, 10% to 14% being singletons. The sample was PBMCs. Every receptor here comes from a female donor with HTLV-1-associated myelopathy (HAM/TSP).

This sequence joins TRBV7-9 and TRBJ2-7; tentatively, D is TRBD2 (6 bases). CDR1 and CDR2 from the germline V gene are SEHNR and FQNEAQ (reference sequence). The CDR3 length is 14 residues. V was trimmed by 4 bases and J by 3 bases, leaving 13 bases between them. CDR3 in DNA: TGTGCCAGCAGCTGGGCGGGACGGAACTACGAGCAGTACTTC. The encoded protein is CASSWAGRNYEQYF.

This clonotype was picked up many times. The gene calls are TRBV2 and TRBJ1-1; TRBD1 matches at 11 bases. Looked up from germline, CDR1 is SNHLY and CDR2 is FYNNEI. The CDR3 is made up of 13 amino acids. The J segment lost 8 bases and the V segment lost 6 bases, leaving 5 bases of the junction unmatched. CDR3 amino acids: CASSGTGGREAFF. As DNA, the CDR3 is TGTGCCAGCAGCGGGACAGGGGGTCGAGAAGCTTTCTTT.

There are many counts of this clonotype. The gene calls are TRBV2 and TRBJ2-1, with TRBD1 matching over 11 bases. Germline V gene lookup returns CDR1 SNHLY and CDR2 FYNNEI. The V and J ends lost 0 bases and 12 bases, in that order; junction bases with no gene match: 4. The CDR3 is 14 residues long. CDR3 bases: TGTGCCAGCAGTGAAGCATTGGACAGGGGGCGGCAGTTCTTC. It is translated as CASSEALDRGRQFF.

This clonotype has a count of ten or more. The chain couples TRBV20-1 to TRBJ1-6, with D uncertain. The germline V and J ends were trimmed by 0 bases and 7 bases, with 10 bases remaining between them. The germline gives CDR1 DFQATT, CDR2 SNEGSKA (reference sequence). CDR3 size: 14 residues. DNA of the CDR3: TGCAGTGCTAGAGATCGGGCGGGGAATTCACCCCTCCACTTT. Its protein product is CSARDRAGNSPLHF.

This chain uses TRBV7-2 with TRBJ2-5, with a tentative D call TRBD2 (6 bases). The CDR3 totals 15 residues. The ends were cut back, 1 base at V and 7 bases at J, with 16 bases in the middle. From germline, CDR1 is SGHTA and CDR2 FQGNSA. CDR3 sequence (DNA): TGTGCCAGCAGCTTAGGACGCGGGGCGTCTGGGACCCAGTACTTC. It specifies CASSLGRGASGTQYF. The whole variable domain, remainder taken from reference TRBV7-2 and TRBJ2-5, is GAGVSQSPSNKVTEKGKDVELRCDPISGHTALYWYRQSLGQGLEFLIYFQGNSAPDKSGLPSDRFSAERTGGSVSTLTIQRTQQEDSAVYLCASSLGRGASGTQYFGPGTRLLVL.

This clonotype showed up just once. This may stem from a read error, because a much larger clone lies one nucleotide away. The V call is TRBV15, the J call TRBJ1-2; the match to TRBD1 covers 10 bases. This CDR3 contains 14 residues. Germline values: CDR1 LNHNV, CDR2 YYDKDF (reference sequence). CDR3 coding DNA: TGTGTCACCAGCAGTGACAGGGGGCCGTATGGCTACACCTTC. It codes for CVTSSDRGPYGYTF.

The table lists this clonotype with many counts. The rearrangement joins TRBV24-1 to TRBJ2-3, with D unresolved. There are 12 residues in the CDR3. V lost 6 bases to trimming and J lost 0 bases, with 3 bases between them. Germline V CDR1 and CDR2: KGHDR, SFDVKD. This CDR3 reads CATSPSTDTQYF. DNA for the CDR3: TGTGCCACCAGTCCCAGCACAGATACGCAGTATTTT.

In this sample, this clonotype turned up many times. CDR3 sequence reads: CSAPLTGRPYEQYF. For the CDR3, the DNA is TGCAGTGCTCCCCTGACAGGGCGGCCCTACGAGCAGTACTTC. The chain combines TRBV20-1 with TRBJ2-7, with TRBD1 matching 7 bases. Trimming removed 5 bases from V and 2 bases from J; junction bases left unmatched: 9. The CDR3 sequence is 14 residues long. Germline V gene lookup returns CDR1 DFQATT and CDR2 SNEGSKA (reference sequence).

Ten or more counts support this clonotype. The chain employs TRBV7-2 and TRBJ1-6, with D unresolved. The V end lost 5 bases, the J end lost 7 bases, and 15 bases lay between the germline ends. Germline V gene sequence: CDR1 SGHTA, CDR2 FQGNSA. The CDR3 consists of 15 residues. The CDR3 here is CASSLRALRNSPLHF. CDR3 sequence (DNA): TGTGCCAGCAGCCTTAGGGCCCTAAGAAATTCACCCCTCCACTTT.

The chain couples TRBV11-2 to TRBJ2-3; a possible D gene is TRBD1 (6 bases). V was cut by 5 bases and J by 3 bases, with 9 bases left in between. The CDR3 has 13 amino acids. The germline gives CDR1 SGHAT, CDR2 FQNNGV. CDR3 loop: CASSVGTTDTQYF. Here the CDR3 DNA reads TGTGCCAGCAGCGTGGGGACAACAGATACGCAGTATTTT.

At least ten counts were recorded for this clonotype. J is TRBJ2-3 and V is TRBV5-1, with D maybe TRBD1 (5 bases). V was trimmed by 2 bases and J by 6 bases, leaving 10 bases between them. Per germline, CDR1 SGHRS and CDR2 YFSETQ. This CDR3 has 13 amino acids. This CDR3 is CASSFWGRDTQYF. The CDR3 nucleotides are TGCGCCAGCAGCTTCTGGGGCAGGGATACGCAGTATTTT.

This clonotype appeared many times. The V call is TRBV5-8, the J call TRBJ1-5, with 7 bases aligning to TRBD1. This CDR3 has 15 amino acids. From germline, CDR1 is SGHTS and CDR2 YDEGEE. V dropped 4 bases and J dropped 1; count of bases not matched to a gene: 5. The CDR3 nucleotides read TGTGCCAGCAGCCCACTGGGACAGAGCAATCAGCCCCAGCATTTT. As protein: CASSPLGQSNQPQHF.

V gene TRBV28 combines with J gene TRBJ2-3; TRBD2 is a possible D gene (5 bases). CDR1 MDHEN and CDR2 SYDVKM come from the germline V gene. The ends were cut back, 5 bases at V and 7 bases at J, with 19 bases in the middle. This CDR3 comprises 15 residues. The CDR3 reads CASSGTGKGTNTQYF. The CDR3 DNA reads as TGTGCCAGCAGTGGAACGGGGAAGGGCACGAATACGCAGTATTTT.

This clonotype was recorded at least ten times. V is TRBV21-1 and J is TRBJ2-3; the table's D call of TRBD2 was not tested on the DNA. TRBV21-1 is marked as a pseudogene. The CDR3 runs 14 residues. In DNA form, the CDR3 reads TGTGCCAGCAAGGCGGGAGGGGTCACAGATACGCAGTATTTT. Translated: CASKAGGVTDTQYF.

This clonotype has ten or more counts. This chain links TRBV2 with TRBJ2-7; TRBD2 aligns across 7 bases. Germline lookup yields CDR1 SNHLY and CDR2 FYNNEI. V shed 4 bases and J 12 bases; nucleotides not matched to a gene: 9. This CDR3 comprises 12 residues. The CDR3 sequence: CASSAGGPTSYF. In nucleotides, the CDR3 is TGTGCCAGCAGTGCGGGGGGACCGACATCGTACTTC. The full variable domain, rest sourced from reference TRBV2 and TRBJ2-7, is EPEVTQTPSHQVTQMGQEVILRCVPISNHLYFYWYRQILGQKVEFLVSFYNNEISEKSEIFDDQFSVERPDGSNFTLKIRSTKLEDSAMYFCASSAGGPTSYFGPGTRLTVT.

Many counts were recorded for this clonotype. V and J are TRBV5-1 and TRBJ2-3, with D uncertain. From germline, CDR1 is SGHRS and CDR2 YFSETQ. The CDR3 length is 12 residues. V was cut by 0 bases and J by 8 bases, with 7 bases left in between. In nucleotides, the CDR3 is TGCGCCAGCAGCTTGGAGGATGGTACGCAGTATTTT. Translating gives CASSLEDGTQYF.

This clonotype has at least ten counts. The chain employs TRBV29-1 and TRBJ2-2; D not certain. V was trimmed by 7 bases and J by 3 bases, leaving 12 bases between them. Germline V CDR1 and CDR2: SQVTM, ANQGSEA. There are 13 residues in the CDR3. The CDR3 DNA follows: TGCAGCGCCCAGAATGGGTACACCGGGGAGCTGTTTTTT. Encoded protein: CSAQNGYTGELFF.

This clonotype was counted at least ten times. This CDR3 is CASSLGGGGQPQHF. CDR3 bases: TGCGCCAGCAGCTTGGGAGGGGGCGGTCAGCCCCAGCATTTT. V usage is TRBV5-1 and J usage is TRBJ1-5; TRBD1 matches at 7 bases. Germline V gene lookup returns CDR1 SGHRS and CDR2 YFSETQ. With V trimmed by 0 bases and J by 6 bases, 3 bases remained unmatched. The length of the CDR3 is 14 residues.

This clonotype was observed many times. The chain recombines TRBV5-1 with TRBJ2-7; 14 bases are a match to TRBD2. The germline CDR1 and CDR2 sequences are SGHRS and YFSETQ. The trim removed 3 bases at V and 2 bases at J, leaving 1 base unmatched. The CDR3 consists of 15 residues. CDR3: CASSSGLAGAYEQYF. The CDR3 bases are TGCGCCAGCAGCTCGGGACTAGCGGGGGCCTACGAGCAGTACTTC.

Turning to this clonotype: The junction does not match germline at one end; this may be a read error. The chain recombines TRBV10-3 with TRBJ2-6; TRBD1 matches 7 bases. Germline V gene data show CDR1 as ENHRY and CDR2 as SYGVKD. The CDR3 length is 18 residues. CDR3 loop: CAISGGLGTASGVNVLTF. The CDR3 nucleotides read TGTGCCATCAGTGGGGGCCTCGGGACAGCTTCTGGGGTCAACGTCCTGACTTTC.